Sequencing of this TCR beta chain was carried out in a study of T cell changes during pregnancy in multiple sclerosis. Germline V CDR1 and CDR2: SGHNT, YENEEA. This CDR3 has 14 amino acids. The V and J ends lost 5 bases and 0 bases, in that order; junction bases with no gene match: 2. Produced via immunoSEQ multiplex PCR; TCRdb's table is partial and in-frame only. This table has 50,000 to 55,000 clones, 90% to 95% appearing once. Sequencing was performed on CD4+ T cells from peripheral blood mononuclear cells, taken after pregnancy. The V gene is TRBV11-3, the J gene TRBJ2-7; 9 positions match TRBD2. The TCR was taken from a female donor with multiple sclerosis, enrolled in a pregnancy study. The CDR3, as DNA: TGTGCCAGCAGCCTAGCGGGAAGCTCCTACGAGCAGTACTTC. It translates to CASSLAGSSYEQYF.